The clone carrying this TCR beta chain was recorded a few times. The antigen is unknown. Quantitative barcoded 5'-RACE was used to prepare TCR beta libraries. TCRdb re-analysed the 5' RACE reads in MiXCR, keeping a single row per CDR3 protein. The sample lists around 390,000 distinct CDR3 sequences; 20% to 25% were seen once. V was pared by 2 bases and J by 7 bases, with 8 bases of the junction left unmatched. The CDR3 has 15 residues. Germline assignment: CDR1 MNHNS and CDR2 SASEGT. This entry belongs to a study of CD8 T cells in ankylosing spondylitis. Study outcomes and limitations: Significant enrichment of disease-linked clones was reportedly seen in matched ankylosing spondylitis synovial fluid. Earlier literature documents some of the motif variants in reactive arthritis synovial fluid and blood. Blood from ankylosing spondylitis patients appeared to carry a characteristic roughly 8-variant TCR beta motif.

The origin of this receptor is a male donor with ankylosing spondylitis. The J gene is TRBJ2-1, the V gene TRBV6-1; 7 bases line up with TRBD2. Sequenced: blood, either unsorted or a sorted T cell fraction (not recorded which). The CDR3 is CASSELGGRGNEQFF. CDR3 in DNA: TGTGCCAGCAGTGAATTGGGCGGGAGAGGTAATGAGCAGTTCTTC.